The 3 T cell receptor beta chains listed next were all sequenced from one sample in a study of T-cell reconstitution after alpha-beta-depleted transplantation in children. Researchers prepared the TCRbeta library using unique molecular identifiers, the study reports. MiXCR, applied by TCRdb to the PCR reads, yields one record per CDR3 protein. The sample holds 450,000 to 550,000 distinct CDR3 sequences, roughly 11% seen once. Sequenced here: PBMCs, mostly from graft donor cells, sampled 180 days after TCRalphabeta/CD19-depleted stem cell transplant. Source of these receptors: a female patient aged 2-15 years who had a stem cell transplant for aplastic anemia, so the T cells may come from the graft donor.

This clonotype was seen many times. This chain links TRBV12-3 or TRBV12-4 with TRBJ1-2, with D maybe TRBD1 (5 bases). This CDR3 is built from 15 residues. V shed 0 bases and J shed 4 bases, with 12 bases lying between them. The CDR3 bases are TGTGCCAGCAGTTTAGCGGGGGGTTTGAGCTATGGCTACACCTTC. Protein product: CASSLAGGLSYGYTF.

This clonotype showed up just a few times. This sequence joins TRBV2 and TRBJ2-7; D possibly matches TRBD1 or TRBD2 (5 bases each). Germline V gene sequence: CDR1 SNHLY, CDR2 FYNNEI. The CDR3 covers 14 residues. Trimming pared 6 bases from V and 3 bases from J, leaving 15 bases between. The CDR3 loop is CASRGRMSIYEQYV. CDR3 in DNA: TGTGCCAGCAGGGGACGGATGTCGATCTACGAGCAGTACGTC.

J is TRBJ1-1 and V is TRBV28; maybe TRBD1 (5 bases). CDR1 MDHEN and CDR2 SYDVKM come from the germline V gene. Trimming pared 3 bases from V and 1 base from J, leaving 12 bases between. The CDR3 totals 15 residues. CDR3 sequence (DNA): TGTGCCAGCAGTTTCCGGCGCGGGGCGAACACTGAAGCTTTCTTT. It codes for CASSFRRGANTEAFF.